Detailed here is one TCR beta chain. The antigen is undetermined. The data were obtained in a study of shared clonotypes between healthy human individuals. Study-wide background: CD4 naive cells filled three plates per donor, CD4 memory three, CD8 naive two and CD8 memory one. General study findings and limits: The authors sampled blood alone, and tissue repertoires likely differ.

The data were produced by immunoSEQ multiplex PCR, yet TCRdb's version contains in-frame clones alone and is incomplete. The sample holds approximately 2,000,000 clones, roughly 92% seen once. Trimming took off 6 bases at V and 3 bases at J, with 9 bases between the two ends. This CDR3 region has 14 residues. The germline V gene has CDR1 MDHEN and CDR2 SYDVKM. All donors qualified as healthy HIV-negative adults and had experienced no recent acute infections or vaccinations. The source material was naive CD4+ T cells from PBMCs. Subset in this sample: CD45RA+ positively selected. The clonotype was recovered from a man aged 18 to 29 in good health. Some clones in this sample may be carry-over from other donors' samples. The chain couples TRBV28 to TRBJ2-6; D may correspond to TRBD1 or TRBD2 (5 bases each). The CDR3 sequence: CASRRGFGANVLTF. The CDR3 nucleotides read TGTGCCAGCAGACGGGGCTTTGGGGCCAACGTCCTGACTTTC.